The T cell receptor (beta chain) under discussion was sequenced for a study of T cell changes during pregnancy in multiple sclerosis. The method was immunoSEQ multiplex PCR; TCRdb's version includes in-frame clones alone and lacks a portion of them. The sample has 35,000 or so clones; more than 75% are singletons. V lost 5 bases and J 0 bases, leaving 12 bases between the germline ends. The CDR3 runs to 15 residues. CDR1 is LNHDA, CDR2 SQIVND, per germline (reference sequence). The chain has TRBV19 and TRBJ2-3; D might be TRBD2 (6 bases). The sequencing here drew on CD4+ T cells from peripheral blood mononuclear cells, taken in the first trimester of pregnancy. This receptor was taken from a female donor with multiple sclerosis, enrolled in a pregnancy study. The CDR3 protein is CASSLASASTDTQYF. In DNA, the CDR3 is TGTGCCAGTAGTCTCGCTAGCGCTAGCACAGATACGCAGTATTTT.